This T cell receptor beta chain was sequenced during a study of T-cell reconstitution after alpha-beta-depleted transplantation in children. This clonotype was seen at least ten times. Construction of the TCRbeta library involved unique molecular identifiers. TCRdb reprocessed the PCR reads with MiXCR, giving one entry per CDR3 protein. The sample yields a few hundred thousand distinct CDR3 sequences, roughly 15% seen once. The receptor was derived from a human donor who donated a stem cell graft to a child with Fanconi anemia. This sample comprised PBMCs, obtained from the stem cell graft.

The CDR3, as DNA: TGCGCCAGCAGCTTGGCCTCAGTGAACACTGAAGCTTTCTTT. As protein: CASSLASVNTEAFF. V is TRBV5-1 and J is TRBJ1-1; D is ambiguous. Between the trimmed V and J ends, which lost 0 bases and 0 bases, there was a span of 6 bases. There are 14 residues in the CDR3. CDR1 is SGHRS and CDR2 is YFSETQ in the germline V gene.